Presented here are 19 T cell receptor beta chains from one specimen sequenced in a study of shared clonotypes between healthy human individuals (dated by TCRdb to the early 2020s). CD8 naive samples were obtained by positive selection for CCR7 among CD45RO-negative cells, yielding a CD45RA+CCR7+ population from which TemRA cells were excluded. Library prep was done by the immunoSEQ multiplex PCR assay. This is the immuneACCESS table as TCRdb keeps it, with only in-frame sequences that have V and J called. A part of the clones is gone; compared with another copy, unresolved V genes explain less than half, and the rest is unexplained. Present in this sample are roughly 2,000,000 clones, roughly 94% of which were seen just once. The ten biggest clones cover 0.9% to 1.5% of the sample. The sequencing input was naive CD8+ T cells sorted from blood. The cell subset or site tag for this specimen amounts to: CD45RA+CCR7+. These receptors came from a man between 18 and 35 years old in good health.

V is TRBV27 and J is TRBJ1-1; TRBD1 matches 10 bases. Germline-derived CDR1 and CDR2 are MNHEY and SMNVEV (reference sequence). This CDR3 is built from 15 residues. V shed 3 bases, J shed 4 bases, and the junction held 5 bases outside the gene matches. CDR3 in amino acids: CASSFPGQGFTEAFF. Here the CDR3 DNA reads TGTGCCAGCAGTTTTCCGGGACAGGGGTTCACTGAAGCTTTCTTT.

The gene calls are TRBV5-5 and TRBJ2-7; D ambiguous. The CDR3 totals 12 residues. Germline V gene lookup returns CDR1 SGHKS and CDR2 YYEKEE (reference sequence). Trimming shortened V by 5 bases and J by 6 bases, and 12 bases separated the two germline ends. CDR3 nucleotides: TGTGCCAGCAGTGGGGTTGGCGGCGAGCAGTACTTC. It translates to CASSGVGGEQYF.

This chain uses TRBV13 with TRBJ2-5; 8 bases fit TRBD1. The CDR3 contains 15 residues. Germline CDR1 is PRHDT and CDR2 is FYEKMQ (reference sequence). With V trimmed by 0 bases and J by 5 bases, 5 bases remained unmatched. The CDR3 region has the DNA TGTGCCAGCAGCTTAGGGATGGGACAGGCGGAGACCCAGTACTTC. Amino acid sequence: CASSLGMGQAETQYF.

CDR3 amino acids: CASSSGSSREKLFF. CDR3 DNA: TGTGCCAGCAGCTCCGGCTCAAGTCGTGAAAAACTGTTTTTT. The genes are TRBV7-6 and TRBJ1-4; D not certain. Per germline, CDR1 SGHVS and CDR2 FNYEAQ. Deletions cut 4 bases from V and 7 bases from J, with 13 bases between. The CDR3 sequence is 14 residues long.

V is TRBV7-6 and J is TRBJ2-7; D possibly corresponds to TRBD2 (6 bases). Germline V gene lookup returns CDR1 SGHVS and CDR2 FNYEAQ. CDR3 length equals 16 residues. V was pared by 5 bases and J by 0 bases, with 17 bases between. The CDR3 loop is CASSRDPSAPSYEQYF. Written as DNA, the CDR3 is TGTGCCAGCAGCCGAGACCCTAGCGCCCCCTCCTACGAGCAGTACTTC.

The chain recombines TRBV27 with TRBJ2-1, with 8 bases matching TRBD2. Trimming removed 2 bases from V and 3 bases from J; junction bases left unmatched: 6. The germline V gene encodes CDR1 MNHEY and CDR2 SMNVEV (reference sequence). The CDR3 contains 16 residues. The CDR3 sequence: CASSLRSGSRYNEQFF. CDR3 nucleotides: TGTGCCAGCAGTTTAAGGAGCGGGAGTCGCTACAATGAGCAGTTCTTC.

The rearrangement joins TRBV27 to TRBJ1-1; no reliable D call. Per the germline V gene, CDR1 is MNHEY and CDR2 is SMNVEV (reference sequence). V was cut by 5 bases and J by 1 base, with 11 bases left in between. This CDR3 is 14 amino acids long. The DNA of the CDR3 is TGTGCCAGCAGTCCGGTCGACGGGAACACTGAAGCTTTCTTT. Its protein is CASSPVDGNTEAFF.

The chain joins TRBV5-1 to TRBJ2-7; the match to TRBD2 covers 7 bases. The CDR3 has 16 amino acids. After removal of 3 bases from V and 4 bases from J, the junction contained 13 bases not matched to a gene. Looked up from germline, CDR1 is SGHRS and CDR2 is YFSETQ. This chain's CDR3 is CASSWGGSGRDYEQYF. Here the CDR3 DNA reads TGCGCCAGCAGCTGGGGGGGAAGTGGCAGAGATTACGAGCAGTACTTC.

The rearrangement links TRBV2 to TRBJ2-1, with D possibly matching TRBD1 (6 bases). This CDR3 spans 15 amino acids. Trimming took 3 bases from V and 3 from J, leaving 12 bases between them. Germline CDR1 reads SNHLY; CDR2 reads FYNNEI. The CDR3 spells CASSELTGVYNEQFF. In DNA form, the CDR3 reads TGTGCCAGCAGTGAGTTGACAGGAGTCTACAATGAGCAGTTCTTC. Together with reference TRBV2 and TRBJ2-1, the CDR3 gives the full variable domain: EPEVTQTPSHQVTQMGQEVILRCVPISNHLYFYWYRQILGQKVEFLVSFYNNEISEKSEIFDDQFSVERPDGSNFTLKIRSTKLEDSAMYFCASSELTGVYNEQFFGPGTRLTVL.

This sequence joins TRBV4-1 and TRBJ2-1; D ambiguous. V lost 0 bases, J lost 8 bases, and 14 bases lay in between. The germline gives CDR1 MGHRA, CDR2 YSYEKL. CDR3 length equals 15 residues. CDR3 sequence (DNA): TGCGCCAGCAGCCAAGACGGACCTGGTGGCGATGAGCAGTTCTTC. It translates to CASSQDGPGGDEQFF.

V and J are TRBV7-8 and TRBJ2-7, with D unclear. V gave up 0 bases and J gave up 3 bases, with 6 bases separating them. There are 13 residues in the CDR3. Germline CDR1 and CDR2: SGHVS and FQNEAQ. The CDR3 nucleotides read TGTGCCAGCAGCTTAGCCATCTACTACGAGCAGTACTTC. This codes for CASSLAIYYEQYF.

This sequence joins TRBV5-4 and TRBJ2-7; the D gene is possibly TRBD1 (5 bases). The length of the CDR3 is 15 residues. Germline V gene lookup returns CDR1 SGHNT and CDR2 YYREEE (reference sequence). Trimming stripped 0 bases from V and 2 bases from J, with 12 bases between. In DNA form, the CDR3 reads TGTGCCAGCAGCTTGGAGGGGTCGCCTCCCTACGAGCAGTACTTC. Its translation is CASSLEGSPPYEQYF.

This clone has a single count. The chain carries TRBV27 and TRBJ2-3; weak D call: TRBD1 (5 bases). The germline V gene has CDR1 MNHEY and CDR2 SMNVEV (reference sequence). The germline V and J ends were trimmed by 7 bases and 3 bases, with 14 bases remaining between them. The CDR3 length is 14 residues. The CDR3 coding sequence is TGTGCCAGCACATGGGTTGGGGCTACAGATACGCAGTATTTT. It translates to CASTWVGATDTQYF.

This clone was seen only a few times. The chain links TRBV10-3 to TRBJ1-2; a weak D match, TRBD1 (5 bases). V lost 8 bases and J 4 bases, leaving 11 bases between the germline ends. CDR1 is ENHRY, CDR2 SYGVKD, per germline. This CDR3 is built from 12 residues. DNA for the CDR3: TGTGCCATCGAGGACAACGGCTATGGCTACACCTTC. Its protein product is CAIEDNGYGYTF.

This chain joins TRBV5-1 and TRBJ1-1, with D maybe TRBD1 (6 bases). Trimming shortened V by 0 bases and J by 5 bases, and 11 bases separated the two germline ends. The CDR3 length is 14 residues. CDR1 and CDR2 from the germline V gene are SGHRS and YFSETQ. For the CDR3, the DNA is TGCGCCAGCAGCTTGGAACAGGGAGGGACTGAAGCTTTCTTT. This translates into CASSLEQGGTEAFF.

This clone was detected once. This chain connects TRBV7-8 to TRBJ1-1; D is unclear. V was clipped by 3 bases and J by 3 bases, with 8 bases between them. Germline loops: CDR1 SGHVS, CDR2 FQNEAQ. The CDR3 loop spans 13 amino acids. The CDR3 DNA sequence: TGTGCCAGCAGCTTGATGGCAGACACTGAAGCTTTCTTT. This sequence encodes CASSLMADTEAFF.

CDR3 region: CASSSGQYSGNTIYF. CDR3 coding DNA: TGTGCCAGCAGCTCCGGACAGTACTCTGGAAACACCATATATTTT. The chain has TRBV7-2 and TRBJ1-3, with D perhaps matching TRBD1 (6 bases). V was pared by 4 bases and J by 0 bases, with 10 bases between. CDR3 length: 15 residues. The germline V gene has CDR1 SGHTA and CDR2 FQGNSA.

The chain combines TRBV9 with TRBJ2-7; possibly TRBD2 for D (6 bases). The V gene lost 3 bases and the J gene lost 2 bases, with 15 bases spanning the gap. Germline V lookup: CDR1 SGDLS, CDR2 YYNGEE. This CDR3 spans 15 amino acids. The CDR3 DNA is TGTGCCAGCAGCGCCGGACCGGCTAGCGCCTACGAGCAGTACTTC. Translation gives CASSAGPASAYEQYF.

V usage is TRBV6-6 and J usage is TRBJ1-1; D not resolved. V was shortened by 2 bases and J by 6 bases, with 10 bases between the two germline ends. Per the germline V gene, CDR1 is MNHNY and CDR2 is SVGAGI (reference sequence). This CDR3 contains 13 residues. CDR3 bases: TGTGCCAGCAGTTACGAGAGTGGGCCTGAAGCTTTCTTT. Protein sequence: CASSYESGPEAFF.